Below, 23 T cell receptor beta chains from the same sample are listed, as sequenced in a study of shared clonotypes between healthy human individuals. Sequenced by immunoSEQ multiplex PCR; TCRdb stores in-frame clones only, minus some. The sample includes more than 2,000,000 clones, around nine tenths seen only once; the top ten take about 0.13%. The sequenced material came from naive CD4+ T cells sorted from blood. Subset meaning: CD45RA+ positively selected. These TCRs come from a young man in good health.

A note on this clone: Other DNA sequences from this sample encode an identical CDR3 as well. The CDR3 DNA reads TGTGCCAGTAGTCGATTAGACTCCTACGAGCAGTACTTC. Protein product: CASSRLDSYEQYF. The chain employs TRBV19 and TRBJ2-7; D unclear. The V gene lost 5 bases and the J gene lost 0 bases, with 8 bases spanning the gap. The germline V gene encodes CDR1 LNHDA and CDR2 SQIVND (reference sequence). The CDR3 consists of 13 residues.

This clone was seen once. CDR3 DNA: TGTGCCAGCAGGGGGACGCAGTACGGGGAGCTGTTTTTT. It codes for CASRGTQYGELFF. The chain joins TRBV2 to TRBJ2-2, with D perhaps assigned TRBD1 or TRBD2 (5 bases each). Between the trimmed V and J ends, which lost 6 bases and 7 bases, there was a span of 12 bases. The germline CDR1 and CDR2 sequences are SNHLY and FYNNEI. The CDR3 consists of 13 residues.

V gene TRBV10-1 combines with J gene TRBJ2-2; D unresolved. Germline V lookup: CDR1 WNHNN, CDR2 SYGVQD (reference sequence). There are 15 residues in the CDR3. Trimming took 2 bases from V and 4 from J, leaving 11 bases between them. The CDR3 sequence: CASSENAVGTGELFF. The CDR3 coding sequence is TGCGCCAGCAGTGAGAATGCAGTAGGCACCGGGGAGCTGTTTTTT.

J is TRBJ2-3 and V is TRBV4-1; a possible D gene is TRBD2 (5 bases). Trimming left V 4 bases short and J 7 bases short, with 12 bases between. In germline, CDR1 is MGHRA, CDR2 YSYEKL. The CDR3 runs 13 residues. The CDR3 nucleotides read TGCGCCAGCAGCCCAGTCCTAGCAAATACGCAGTATTTT. Amino acids: CASSPVLANTQYF.

The rearrangement links TRBV4-3 to TRBJ2-5; tentative D call: TRBD1 (7 bases). The germline CDR1 and CDR2 sequences are LGHNA and YSLEER. Trimming removed 2 bases at V and 0 bases at J, with 13 bases between. The CDR3 runs 16 residues. The CDR3 spells CASSQLGGQYQETQYF. The CDR3 coding sequence is TGCGCCAGCAGCCAACTCGGGGGACAGTACCAAGAGACCCAGTACTTC.

This clone was recorded at least ten times. The CDR3: CASSRSSKGRGSYEQYF. DNA of the CDR3: TGTGCCAGCAGCCGATCCTCCAAGGGAAGGGGCTCCTACGAGCAGTACTTC. The chain carries TRBV5-6 and TRBJ2-7; D might be TRBD1 (5 bases). The germline gives CDR1 SGHDT, CDR2 YYEEEE. Trimming took off 4 bases at V and 0 bases at J, with 20 bases between the two ends. CDR3 size: 17 residues.

Worth noting for this clone: One junction end disagrees with the germline gene, perhaps due to a read error. The V call is TRBV7-7, the J call TRBJ2-2; 11 nucleotides align to TRBD2. Germline V CDR1 and CDR2: SSHAT, FNYEAQ (reference sequence). The CDR3 is 16 residues long. This CDR3 is CASSLGTSGNTGELFF. The DNA of the CDR3 is TGTGCTAGCAGCTTAGGGACTAGCGGGAACACCGGGGAGCTGTTTTTT.

The V gene is TRBV6-1, the J gene TRBJ1-5, with a weak D call TRBD1 (5 bases). Trimming pared 0 bases from V and 1 base from J, leaving 13 bases between. The CDR3 spans 17 residues. The germline gives CDR1 MNHNS, CDR2 SASEGT. CDR3: CASSEAEGRVSNQPQHF. CDR3 nucleotide sequence: TGTGCCAGCAGTGAAGCCGAGGGCAGGGTAAGCAATCAGCCCCAGCATTTT.

Here the CDR3 DNA reads TGCGCCAGCAGCCAAGATTTAAACGGGGTGAATCAGCCCCAGCATTTT. The encoded protein is CASSQDLNGVNQPQHF. The chain carries TRBV4-3 and TRBJ1-5; D gene uncertain. CDR1 is LGHNA, CDR2 YSLEER, per germline. V dropped 0 bases and J dropped 4 bases, with 13 bases sitting between them. CDR3 length equals 16 residues.

For this clone: Additional DNA sequences in this sample encode the identical CDR3. The chain uses TRBV6-5 and TRBJ2-7; possibly TRBD2 for D (6 bases). The V end lost 5 bases, the J end lost 0 bases, and 11 bases lay between the germline ends. This CDR3 is 14 amino acids long. Germline V gives CDR1 MNHEY, CDR2 SVGAGI. The CDR3: CASSRDFSSYEQYF. In DNA form, the CDR3 reads TGTGCCAGCAGTCGGGACTTTAGCTCCTACGAGCAGTACTTC.

Notes on this clone: The same CDR3 arises from other DNA sequences in this sample as well. The V and J genes are TRBV9 and TRBJ1-3; D not certain. The germline V and J ends were trimmed by 0 bases and 0 bases, with 7 bases remaining between them. CDR3 size: 15 residues. Germline assignment: CDR1 SGDLS and CDR2 YYNGEE. CDR3 in DNA: TGTGCCAGCAGCGTAGGTGGTCTCTCTGGAAACACCATATATTTT. Protein product: CASSVGGLSGNTIYF.

The V gene is TRBV11-2, the J gene TRBJ1-6; 7 nucleotides line up with TRBD1. This CDR3 has 14 amino acids. Germline-derived CDR1 and CDR2 are SGHAT and FQNNGV. V trimming: 1 base; J trimming: 7 bases; junction bases outside the gene matches: 1. Here the CDR3 DNA reads TGTGCCAGCAGCTTAGCAGGGGGAAATTCACCCCTCCACTTT. Amino acid sequence: CASSLAGGNSPLHF.

The rearrangement uses TRBV7-8 and TRBJ2-1; D gene uncertain. Germline V CDR1 and CDR2: SGHVS, FQNEAQ. The CDR3 extends over 16 amino acids. Between the trimmed V and J ends, which lost 5 bases and 4 bases, there was a span of 18 bases. This chain's CDR3 is CASSPRPLQIYNEQFF. As DNA, the CDR3 is TGTGCCAGCAGCCCCCGCCCCCTACAAATTTACAATGAGCAGTTCTTC.

Worth noting for this clone: The identical CDR3 is also encoded by other nucleotide sequences in the sample. This sequence joins TRBV27 and TRBJ2-6; D is perhaps TRBD1 (6 bases). Trimming took 3 bases from V and 4 from J, leaving 7 bases between them. The CDR3 has 14 residues. Germline lookup yields CDR1 MNHEY and CDR2 SMNVEV (reference sequence). CDR3 in amino acids: CASSLGAGANVLTF. CDR3 nucleotides: TGTGCCAGCAGTTTGGGGGCCGGGGCCAACGTCCTGACTTTC.

V usage is TRBV5-5 and J usage is TRBJ2-7; 9 bases line up with TRBD1. Germline V CDR1 and CDR2: SGHKS, YYEKEE (reference sequence). This CDR3 contains 15 residues. Germline trimming cut 4 bases from V and 4 bases from J; bases unmatched to any gene: 9. The CDR3 DNA follows: TGTGCCAGCAGCCCGACCTGGGACAGGGCTTACGAGCAGTACTTC. It yields the protein CASSPTWDRAYEQYF.

The chain joins TRBV2 to TRBJ1-6, with D uncertain. The CDR3 is 14 residues long. CDR1 and CDR2 from the germline V gene are SNHLY and FYNNEI. V was cut by 2 bases and J by 7 bases, with 9 bases left in between. The CDR3 region is CASSERVGNSPLHF. The CDR3 coding sequence is TGTGCCAGCAGTGAAAGGGTTGGCAATTCACCCCTCCACTTT. Based on the CDR3 plus reference TRBV2 and TRBJ1-6, the full variable domain is EPEVTQTPSHQVTQMGQEVILRCVPISNHLYFYWYRQILGQKVEFLVSFYNNEISEKSEIFDDQFSVERPDGSNFTLKIRSTKLEDSAMYFCASSERVGNSPLHFGNGTRLTVT.

J is TRBJ2-1 and V is TRBV4-1; 8 bases fit TRBD2. V was clipped by 4 bases and J by 7 bases; unmatched bases: 15. The CDR3 totals 17 residues. In germline, CDR1 is MGHRA, CDR2 YSYEKL. This CDR3 is CASSLKPVAGRGNEQFF. In DNA form, the CDR3 reads TGCGCCAGCAGCCTGAAGCCCGTAGCGGGAAGGGGGAATGAGCAGTTCTTC.

V gene TRBV12-1 combines with J gene TRBJ2-5; the table's D call, TRBD1, has no DNA check behind it. TRBV12-1 is noted as a pseudogene. The CDR3 extends over 15 amino acids. This CDR3 is CASSLRQVRLETQYF. As DNA, the CDR3 is TGTGCCAGCAGCTTAAGACAGGTACGGCTAGAGACCCAGTACTTC.

The chain recombines TRBV5-4 with TRBJ2-7; D is undetermined. V was pared by 4 bases and J by 0 bases, with 11 bases between. This CDR3 comprises 14 residues. The germline gives CDR1 SGHNT, CDR2 YYREEE (reference sequence). As DNA, the CDR3 is TGTGCCAGCAGCCCACACGGAGACTCCTACGAGCAGTACTTC. It yields the protein CASSPHGDSYEQYF.

This CDR3 is CAIANFSGHGYTF. CDR3 DNA: TGTGCCATCGCAAATTTTTCAGGGCATGGCTACACCTTC. J is TRBJ1-2 and V is TRBV10-3; D is possibly TRBD1 (5 bases). The CDR3 covers 13 residues. The V end lost 8 bases, the J end lost 6 bases, and 16 bases lay between the germline ends. Germline loops: CDR1 ENHRY, CDR2 SYGVKD.

The chain uses TRBV20-1 and TRBJ1-2; no clear D gene. The V gene's germline CDR1 is DFQATT and CDR2 SNEGSKA (reference sequence). This CDR3 contains 10 residues. CDR3 protein: CAEFNYGYTF. Written as DNA, the CDR3 is TGCGCAGAGTTTAACTATGGCTACACCTTC.

This rearrangement joins TRBV28 to TRBJ1-2; 11 positions agree with TRBD1. CDR3 length equals 16 residues. Looked up from germline, CDR1 is MDHEN and CDR2 is SYDVKM. V dropped 5 bases and J dropped 7; count of bases not matched to a gene: 12. The CDR3 region is CASSPDWTGGGGGYTF. CDR3 in DNA: TGTGCCAGCAGTCCCGACTGGACAGGGGGCGGGGGTGGCTACACCTTC.

CDR3 sequence: CASTRPPGTDTQYF. The CDR3, as DNA: TGTGCCAGCACTCGCCCCCCAGGCACAGATACGCAGTATTTT. This chain connects TRBV18 to TRBJ2-3; D not certain. Trimming took off 8 bases at V and 1 base at J, with 13 bases between the two ends. The CDR3 totals 14 residues. CDR1 KGHSH and CDR2 LQKENI come from the germline V gene.